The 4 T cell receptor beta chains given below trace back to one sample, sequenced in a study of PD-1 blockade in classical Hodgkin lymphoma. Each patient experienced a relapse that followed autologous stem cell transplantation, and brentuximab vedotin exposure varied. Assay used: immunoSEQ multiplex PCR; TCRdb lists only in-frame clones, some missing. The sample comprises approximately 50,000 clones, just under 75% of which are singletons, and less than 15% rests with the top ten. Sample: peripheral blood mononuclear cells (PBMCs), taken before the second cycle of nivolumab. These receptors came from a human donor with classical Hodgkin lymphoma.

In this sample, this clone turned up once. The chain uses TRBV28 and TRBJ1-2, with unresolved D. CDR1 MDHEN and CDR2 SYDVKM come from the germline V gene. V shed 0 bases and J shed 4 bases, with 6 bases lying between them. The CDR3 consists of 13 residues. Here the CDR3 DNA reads TGTGCCAGCAGTTTATGGAATCCCTATGGCTACACCTTC. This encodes CASSLWNPYGYTF.

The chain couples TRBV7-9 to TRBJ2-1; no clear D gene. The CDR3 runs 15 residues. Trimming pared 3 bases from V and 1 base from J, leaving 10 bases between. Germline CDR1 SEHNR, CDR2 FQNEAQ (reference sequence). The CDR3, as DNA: TGTGCCAGCAGCTTCATGGACGGTTCCTACAATGAGCAGTTCTTC. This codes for CASSFMDGSYNEQFF.

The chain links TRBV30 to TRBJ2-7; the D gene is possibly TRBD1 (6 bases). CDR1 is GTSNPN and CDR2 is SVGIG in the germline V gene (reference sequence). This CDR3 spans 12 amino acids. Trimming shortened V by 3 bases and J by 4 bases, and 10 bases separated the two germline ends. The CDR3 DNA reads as TGTGCCTGGAGACAGGGCCCGTACGAGCAGTACTTC. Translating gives CAWRQGPYEQYF.

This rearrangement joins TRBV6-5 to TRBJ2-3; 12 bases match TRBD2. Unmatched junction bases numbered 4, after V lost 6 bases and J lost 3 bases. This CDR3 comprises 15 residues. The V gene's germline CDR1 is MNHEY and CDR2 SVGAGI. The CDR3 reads CASRRLAGATDTQYF. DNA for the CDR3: TGTGCCAGCAGGCGACTAGCGGGAGCGACAGATACGCAGTATTTT.